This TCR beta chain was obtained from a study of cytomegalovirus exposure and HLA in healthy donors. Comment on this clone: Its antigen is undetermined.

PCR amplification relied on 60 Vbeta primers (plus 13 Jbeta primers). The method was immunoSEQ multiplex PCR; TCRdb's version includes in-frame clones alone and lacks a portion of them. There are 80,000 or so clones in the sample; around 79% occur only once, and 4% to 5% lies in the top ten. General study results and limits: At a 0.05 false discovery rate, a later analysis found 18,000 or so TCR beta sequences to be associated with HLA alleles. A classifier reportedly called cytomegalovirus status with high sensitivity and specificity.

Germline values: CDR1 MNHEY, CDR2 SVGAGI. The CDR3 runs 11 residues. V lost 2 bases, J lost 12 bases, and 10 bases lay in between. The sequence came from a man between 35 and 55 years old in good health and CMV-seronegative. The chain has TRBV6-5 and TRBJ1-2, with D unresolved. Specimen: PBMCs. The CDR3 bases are TGTGCCAGCAGTTACGGAGGTGAGGACACCTTC. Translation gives CASSYGGEDTF.